The 12 T cell receptor beta chains below were found in one sample sequenced in a study of post-analysis software for immune sequencing data (dated by TCRdb to the mid-2010s). Libraries were made using PCR. Sequencing was carried out with an Illumina HiSeq 2500. Unique molecular identifiers were incorporated into TCR beta cDNA libraries to reduce PCR and sequencing biases. TCRdb reprocessing: public reads trimmed at Q25 with fastp, clones called with MiXCR, in-frame beta chains kept. Every entry covers one CDR3 protein and lists the most common genes and DNA from its rows. In this sample the table shows some 690,000 distinct CDR3 sequences, 55% to 60% of which occur a single time. About 11% of the sample lies in the top ten. No antigen has been assigned to these receptors. General study outcomes and caveats: A handful of TRBV segments, including TRBV5-6, TRBV5-1 and TRBV20-1, were significantly more frequent in patients than controls.

The sequenced material came from blood. The source is a girl aged 2-15 years with multiple sclerosis.

V gene TRBV7-8 combines with J gene TRBJ1-5, with D perhaps TRBD1 (5 bases). Trimming took off 2 bases at V and 5 bases at J, with 13 bases between the two ends. Looked up from germline, CDR1 is SGHVS and CDR2 is FQNEAQ. The CDR3 loop spans 15 amino acids. The DNA for the CDR3 is TGTGCCAGCAGCTTAAGGGGTTGGGGGGATCAGCCCCAGCATTTT. Translating it yields CASSLRGWGDQPQHF.

The CDR3 region has the DNA TGTGCCAGCAGTATCGACAGGGACGATGAGCAGTTCTTC. Amino acid sequence: CASSIDRDDEQFF. The rearrangement uses TRBV27 and TRBJ2-1; 7 bases map to TRBD1. The CDR3 spans 13 residues. Germline CDR1 MNHEY, CDR2 SMNVEV (reference sequence). Unmatched junction bases numbered 6, after V lost 5 bases and J lost 8 bases.

The rearrangement uses TRBV6-2 or TRBV6-3 and TRBJ2-1, with unresolved D. V lost 10 bases and J lost 0, with 19 bases in between. The CDR3 sequence is 16 residues long. CDR1 is MNHEY, CDR2 SVGEGT, per germline. CDR3 sequence reads: CATLPWARSSYNEQFF. The CDR3 DNA follows: TGTGCCACCCTTCCGTGGGCACGCAGCTCCTACAATGAGCAGTTCTTC.

This chain uses TRBV4-3 with TRBJ1-1; D not certain. This CDR3 comprises 15 residues. Germline V gives CDR1 LGHNA, CDR2 YSLEER. V was cut by 4 bases and J by 3 bases, with 15 bases left in between. This CDR3 reads CASSPRAPTDTEAFF. DNA for the CDR3: TGCGCCAGCAGCCCGCGGGCCCCCACGGACACTGAAGCTTTCTTT.

The chain's CDR3 is CSVSSAGTGGKVNRDTQYF. The CDR3 bases are TGCAGCGTTTCTAGTGCCGGGACAGGGGGAAAAGTGAATCGAGATACGCAGTATTTT. The chain employs TRBV29-1 and TRBJ2-3, with 11 positions matching TRBD1. The V segment lost 5 bases and the J segment 5 bases; nucleotides outside the gene matches: 21. The CDR3 is 19 residues long. Germline CDR1 and CDR2: SQVTM and ANQGSEA.

As to this clonotype: Germline and junction disagree at one end, which may indicate a read error. The rearrangement links TRBV24-1 to TRBJ2-3; D is tentatively TRBD1 or TRBD2 (6 bases each). CDR1 and CDR2 from the germline V gene are KGHDR and SFDVKD. This CDR3 spans 13 amino acids. The CDR3 region has the DNA TGTGCCACCAGTGAGGGGGGCACAGATACGCGGTATTTT. This sequence encodes CATSEGGTDTRYF.

This chain uses TRBV10-3 with TRBJ1-1, with D tentatively TRBD1 (6 bases). The CDR3 contains 15 residues. Trimming pared 3 bases from V and 1 base from J, leaving 12 bases between. Per germline, CDR1 ENHRY and CDR2 SYGVKD. The CDR3 DNA is TGTGCCATCAGTGAACAGGGATCTCAGAACACTGAAGCTTTCTTT. This sequence encodes CAISEQGSQNTEAFF.

The chain links TRBV20-1 to TRBJ2-5; TRBD2 might be the D (6 bases). The germline CDR1 and CDR2 sequences are DFQATT and SNEGSKA (reference sequence). Trimming took 0 bases from V and 4 from J, leaving 15 bases between them. The CDR3 is 15 residues long. CDR3 nucleotide sequence: TGCAGTGCTAGAGAGGGAGCGTGGGGAGGAGAGACCCAGTACTTC. It encodes CSAREGAWGGETQYF.

V is TRBV7-3 and J is TRBJ2-1; 7 bases match TRBD2. The ends lost 5 bases at V and 10 bases at J; junction bases unmatched: 14. Per germline, CDR1 SGHTA and CDR2 FQGTGA. The CDR3 contains 15 residues. CDR3 nucleotide sequence: TGTGCCAGCAGCCCTGTTGTGGTAGCGGGCTCCGAGCAGTTCTTC. It yields the protein CASSPVVVAGSEQFF. The variable domain in full, with the rest retrieved from reference TRBV7-3 and TRBJ2-1, is GAGVSQTPSNKVTEKGKYVELRCDPISGHTALYWYRQSLGQGPEFLIYFQGTGAADDSGLPNDRFFAVRPEGSVSTLKIQRTERGDSAVYLCASSPVVVAGSEQFFGPGTRLTVL.

This clonotype has a handful of counts. The chain has TRBV12-3 or TRBV12-4 and TRBJ2-7; no clear D. The CDR3 runs 13 residues. Trimming cost V 1 base and J 4 bases, with 8 bases left between them. The CDR3 nucleotides are TGTGCCAGCAGTTTAGGGCAGAAGTACGAGCAGTACTTC. As protein: CASSLGQKYEQYF.

This chain uses TRBV5-1 with TRBJ2-1, with 11 bases lining up with TRBD2. CDR1 and CDR2 from the germline V gene are SGHRS and YFSETQ. V shed 0 bases, J shed 9 bases, and the junction held 11 bases outside the gene matches. The length of the CDR3 is 17 residues. For the CDR3, the DNA is TGCGCCAGCAGCTTGGTCCCGATACTAGCGGGAGAGGGTGAGCAGTTCTTC. As protein: CASSLVPILAGEGEQFF. Together with reference TRBV5-1 and TRBJ2-1, the CDR3 gives the full variable domain: KAGVTQTPRYLIKTRGQQVTLSCSPISGHRSVSWYQQTPGQGLQFLFEYFSETQRNKGNFPGRFSGRQFSNSRSEMNVSTLELGDSALYLCASSLVPILAGEGEQFFGPGTRLTVL.

The sample holds a few counts of this clonotype. The chain is built from TRBV12-3 or TRBV12-4 and TRBJ1-2, with D possibly being TRBD1 (5 bases). Trimming left V 5 bases short and J 6 bases short, with 16 bases between. The length of the CDR3 is 14 residues. CDR3 in amino acids: CASSLTGVGDGYTF. For the CDR3, the DNA is TGTGCCAGCAGTCTCACGGGGGTAGGCGATGGCTACACCTTC.